A single sample is the source of the 5 T cell receptor beta chains below, sequenced in a study of CD8 T cells in ankylosing spondylitis. TCRdb fed the 5' RACE reads into MiXCR, producing one record per CDR3 protein. The sample has about 220,000 distinct CDR3 sequences, roughly 24% seen once. Sequencing used blood, either unsorted or a sorted T cell fraction (not recorded which). The receptors derive from a male donor with ankylosing spondylitis or in good health (not recorded which).

This clonotype has ten or more counts. The rearrangement uses TRBV6-5 and TRBJ2-1, with D possibly being TRBD2 (6 bases). CDR1 and CDR2 from the germline V gene are MNHEY and SVGAGI. The CDR3 totals 11 residues. V lost 6 bases and J 10 bases, leaving 10 bases between the germline ends. CDR3 protein: CASSPGLEQFF. The CDR3 DNA reads as TGTGCCAGCAGCCCGGGACTCGAGCAGTTCTTC.

This clonotype was recorded at least ten times. The gene calls are TRBV4-1 and TRBJ2-1; D could derive from TRBD1 or TRBD2 (5 bases each). V lost 4 bases, J lost 8 bases, and 18 bases lay in between. CDR3 length equals 15 residues. Germline V CDR1 and CDR2: MGHRA, YSYEKL. CDR3 nucleotides: TGCGCCAGCAGCCTCATCGGGGCTGTTTTTGATGAGCAGTTCTTC. Residues: CASSLIGAVFDEQFF.

In its sample, this clonotype was seen a few times. This chain uses TRBV20-1 with TRBJ2-2; 10 bases map to TRBD2. CDR3 length equals 16 residues. The germline V gene encodes CDR1 DFQATT and CDR2 SNEGSKA (reference sequence). J gave up 6 bases and V 0 bases, and 7 bases lay outside the gene matches. The CDR3 DNA sequence: TGCAGTGCTAGAGAGGTGGGCCTAGCGGGAGCCGGGGAGCTGTTTTTT. Its translation is CSAREVGLAGAGELFF.

The sample holds many counts of this clonotype. The V and J genes are TRBV5-1 and TRBJ1-1; weak D call: TRBD1 (6 bases). The CDR3 contains 15 residues. V dropped 4 bases and J dropped 1 base, with 14 bases sitting between them. The germline V gene encodes CDR1 SGHRS and CDR2 YFSETQ. The chain's CDR3 is CASSKLTGPNTEAFF. CDR3 bases: TGCGCCAGCAGCAAACTGACAGGACCGAACACTGAAGCTTTCTTT.

This chain uses TRBV25-1 with TRBJ2-1; no clear D gene. Per germline, CDR1 MGHDK and CDR2 SYGVNS. CDR3 size: 12 residues. Trimming removed 2 bases at V and 9 bases at J, with 8 bases between. CDR3 protein: CASSEGRREQFF. CDR3 bases: TGTGCCAGCAGTGAAGGACGTCGTGAGCAGTTCTTC.